This passage covers 7 T cell receptor beta chains from one sample sequenced in a study of PD-1 blockade in classical Hodgkin lymphoma. Generated by immunoSEQ multiplex PCR, the TCRdb table keeps only in-frame clones and is missing some. The top ten clones hold less than 4% of a sample with about 42,000 clones, over 55% of them seen once. In every patient, relapse followed autologous stem cell transplantation, while exposure to brentuximab vedotin differed. The sequencing here drew on peripheral blood mononuclear cells (PBMCs), taken at baseline. The receptors derive from a human donor with classical Hodgkin lymphoma.

This clone was recorded only once. This sequence joins TRBV28 and TRBJ2-3; D uncertain. V shed 1 base and J shed 0 bases, with 8 bases lying between them. The CDR3 spans 15 residues. Germline-derived CDR1 and CDR2 are MDHEN and SYDVKM. CDR3 in DNA: TGTGCCAGCAGTTTATCCGACTCCAGCACAGATACGCAGTATTTT. This codes for CASSLSDSSTDTQYF.

The chain couples TRBV27 to TRBJ2-7; D remains ambiguous. The germline gives CDR1 MNHEY, CDR2 SMNVEV (reference sequence). The V end lost 3 bases, the J end lost 1 base, and 16 bases lay between the germline ends. The CDR3 has 16 residues. CDR3 sequence (DNA): TGTGCCAGCAGTTTGGCTACGAGGTTGGGATCCTACGAGCAGTACTTC. Protein product: CASSLATRLGSYEQYF.

The V and J genes are TRBV29-1 and TRBJ2-1; D uncertain. V lost 3 bases and J 2 bases, leaving 11 bases between the germline ends. The CDR3 has 14 amino acids. Germline CDR1 reads SQVTM; CDR2 reads ANQGSEA. CDR3: CSVDGLVPYNEQFF. The DNA for the CDR3 is TGCAGCGTTGATGGCCTAGTTCCCTACAATGAGCAGTTCTTC.

This sequence joins TRBV27 and TRBJ2-7, with TRBD1 matching over 9 bases. There are 13 residues in the CDR3. Per germline, CDR1 MNHEY and CDR2 SMNVEV (reference sequence). Germline trimming cut 6 bases from V and 4 bases from J; bases unmatched to any gene: 4. CDR3 bases: TGTGCCAGCAGAACAGGGGGCTTTTACGAGCAGTACTTC. Amino acids: CASRTGGFYEQYF.

This clone has at least ten counts. CDR3: CAWSTTSYEQYF. DNA for the CDR3: TGTGCCTGGAGTACCACCTCCTACGAGCAGTACTTC. V usage is TRBV30 and J usage is TRBJ2-7, with D uncertain. Germline V gene lookup returns CDR1 GTSNPN and CDR2 SVGIG (reference sequence). The CDR3 consists of 12 residues. Trimming stripped 2 bases from V and 0 bases from J, with 5 bases between.

This rearrangement joins TRBV5-1 to TRBJ2-1; the match to TRBD2 covers 12 bases. Germline V gene sequence: CDR1 SGHRS, CDR2 YFSETQ. The CDR3 sequence is 15 residues long. After removal of 0 bases from V and 10 bases from J, the junction contained 5 bases not matched to a gene. The CDR3 sequence: CASSLVGLAGIEQFF. As DNA, the CDR3 is TGCGCCAGCAGCTTGGTTGGACTAGCGGGAATAGAGCAGTTCTTC.

V usage is TRBV9 and J usage is TRBJ1-4; D not resolved. The CDR3 is 13 residues long. The germline V gene encodes CDR1 SGDLS and CDR2 YYNGEE. Trimming removed 0 bases from V and 10 bases from J, with 10 bases in between. The CDR3 nucleotides read TGTGCCAGCAGCGTAGGGGATGCGCCAAAACTGTTTTTT. This gives the protein CASSVGDAPKLFF. Complete variable domain (other parts from reference TRBV9 and TRBJ1-4): DSGVTQTPKHLITATGQRVTLRCSPRSGDLSVYWYQQSLDQGLQFLIQYYNGEERAKGNILERFSAQQFPDLHSELNLSSLELGDSALYFCASSVGDAPKLFFGSGTQLSVL.